This T cell receptor beta chain was recovered during a study of T cell responses to AZD1222 COVID-19 vaccine. Study-level results: Unmutated variant regions reportedly attract nearly half of all spike-specific TCRs.

A word on this clone: Antigen unknown.

Sequencing used immunoSEQ multiplex PCR; TCRdb keeps in-frame clones, though not all of them. The table has tens of thousands of clones, roughly 90% seen once; the top ten hold 14%. There are 14 residues in the CDR3. The germline V gene encodes CDR1 SEHNR and CDR2 FQNEAQ (reference sequence). Trimming at V came to 4 bases and at J to 3 bases, leaving 3 bases not matched to a gene. The chain is built from TRBV7-9 and TRBJ1-1; TRBD1 aligns across 9 bases. The specimen was peripheral blood, collected 28 days after the second AZD1222 dose. The TCR comes from an adult who received the AZD1222 COVID-19 vaccine. CDR3 residues: CASSYRQGDTEAFF. CDR3 DNA: TGTGCCAGCAGCTACCGACAGGGGGACACTGAAGCTTTCTTT.